The rows below give T cell receptor beta chains drawn from one sample of a study of shared clonotypes between healthy human individuals. Sequencing used immunoSEQ multiplex PCR; TCRdb keeps in-frame clones, though not all of them. Among 600,000 or so clones, 95% to 98% were seen once, and the ten largest hold 0.3% to 0.35%. The sequencing sample was made of naive CD8+ T cells sorted from blood. The receptor set was obtained from a man aged 25 to 40 in good health. CDR3s include the opening cysteine and the closing phenylalanine or tryptophan. The D gene is left open where the match is weak. Size is omitted from some rows. Given values are once, few, many or a class for expanded clones.

clone_size d_call j_call v_call cdr3_aa cdr3_nt
. TRBD1 TRBJ1-2 TRBV6-1 CASNSIQGAEGYTF TGTGCCAGCAACAGTATTCAGGGGGCAGAAGGCTACACCTTC
. . TRBJ2-6 TRBV29-1 CSVEFVEGANVLTF TGCAGCGTTGAATTCGTTGAGGGGGCCAACGTCCTGACTTTC
. . TRBJ2-7 TRBV27 CASSLGDSSYEQYF TGTGCCAGCAGTTTAGGAGACAGCTCCTACGAGCAGTACTTC
. . TRBJ2-7 TRBV7-2 CASSLGLGTYEQYF TGTGCCAGCAGCTTAGGCCTAGGAACCTACGAGCAGTACTTC
once TRBD2 TRBJ2-1 TRBV7-8 CASSPQGTSAYNEQFF TGTGCCAGCAGCCCACAAGGGACTAGTGCCTACAATGAGCAGTTCTTC
. . TRBJ2-7 TRBV5-8 CASSLLDEQYF TGTGCCAGCAGCTTGTTAGACGAGCAGTACTTC
. . TRBJ2-5 TRBV13 CASSTAGQSGGGLGETQYF TGTGCCAGCAGCACCGCGGGGCAGTCCGGGGGCGGCCTTGGGGAGACCCAGTACTTC
. . TRBJ2-7 TRBV7-9 CASSGYEQYF TGTGCCAGCAGCGGTTACGAGCAGTACTTC
. . TRBJ2-3 TRBV4-3 CASSQDPQSTDTQYF TGCGCCAGCAGCCAAGATCCTCAGAGCACAGATACGCAGTATTTT
. . TRBJ2-7 TRBV4-2 CASSQDRGTSYEQYF TGTGCCAGCAGCCAAGATCGGGGAACTTCCTACGAGCAGTACTTC
. . TRBJ2-1 TRBV9 CASGRVNEQFF TGTGCCAGCGGACGGGTCAATGAGCAGTTCTTC
. . TRBJ2-7 TRBV29-1 CSATGIAYEQYF TGCAGCGCCACAGGGATCGCCTACGAGCAGTACTTC
. TRBD1 TRBJ2-2 TRBV4-1 CASSRNTGVVGELFF TGCGCCAGCAGCCGCAATACAGGGGTGGTCGGGGAGCTGTTTTTT
. . TRBJ1-1 TRBV7-6 CASSSSDGVEAFF TGTGCCAGCAGCTCCTCGGATGGGGTGGAAGCTTTCTTT
. . TRBJ1-2 TRBV27 CASSLSRTVYGYTF TGTGCCAGCAGTTTATCCCGGACAGTCTATGGCTACACCTTC
. . TRBJ2-7 TRBV10-2 CASSVNPYEQYF TGCGCCAGCAGCGTGAACCCCTACGAGCAGTACTTC
. . TRBJ2-1 TRBV6-5 CASSLDWGPNNEQFF TGTGCCAGCAGCCTAGATTGGGGTCCCAACAATGAGCAGTTCTTC
. TRBD1 TRBJ1-4 TRBV6-1 CASSEGRTGGDEKLFF TGTGCCAGCAGTGAAGGTAGAACAGGGGGCGACGAAAAACTGTTTTTT
. . TRBJ2-2 TRBV7-9 CASSAPEGTTNTGELFF TGTGCCAGCAGCGCCCCCGAAGGGACAACGAACACCGGGGAGCTGTTTTTT
. . TRBJ2-7 TRBV27 CASARAGILDEQYF TGTGCCAGCGCCCGGGCGGGGATCCTCGACGAGCAGTACTTC
. TRBD2 TRBJ2-5 TRBV15 CATSRDGAGVETQYF TGTGCCACCAGCAGAGATGGGGCGGGAGTGGAGACCCAGTACTTC
. TRBD1 TRBJ1-2 TRBV28 CASRPGQGIRGYTF TGTGCCAGTAGGCCGGGACAGGGGATACGCGGCTACACCTTC
. . TRBJ1-1 TRBV18 CASSQVNTEAFF TGTGCCAGCTCACAAGTCAACACTGAAGCTTTCTTT
. . TRBJ1-5 TRBV5-1 CASRPGTATIQPQHF TGCGCCAGCAGACCAGGGACGGCGACAATTCAGCCCCAGCATTTT
. . TRBJ2-3 TRBV7-8 CASSLADSGLYTDTQYF TGTGCCAGCAGCTTAGCAGATTCCGGACTTTACACAGATACGCAGTATTTT
once . TRBJ1-1 TRBV29-1 CSSGEAFF TGCAGCTCAGGGGAAGCTTTCTTT
once TRBD2 TRBJ2-7 TRBV27 CASSLFTSGYEQYF TGTGCCAGCAGTTTATTCACTAGCGGCTACGAGCAGTACTTC